This T cell receptor beta chain derives from a study of blood T cell repertoires in COVID-19. The method was immunoSEQ multiplex PCR; TCRdb's version includes in-frame clones alone and lacks a portion of them. This sample has tens of thousands of clones, with more than 85% found just once. Germline CDR1 and CDR2: SGHDN and FVKESK. The V and J ends lost 3 bases and 6 bases, in that order; junction bases with no gene match: 6. The CDR3 has 14 amino acids. This sequence was found in a woman in her sixties or seventies with active COVID-19. The sequenced sample was peripheral blood. This rearrangement joins TRBV14 to TRBJ2-3, with 7 bases fitting TRBD1. In DNA, the CDR3 is TGTGCCAGCAGCCACCGGGACAGATCCGATACGCAGTATTTT. Protein product: CASSHRDRSDTQYF.